Listed here are 27 T cell receptor beta chains from one sample, sequenced in a study of spatial heterogeneity in lung cancer. TCRdb ran MiXCR on the 5' RACE reads and lists one entry per CDR3 protein. The sample carries more than 60,000 distinct CDR3 sequences, 7.5% to 9.5% recorded once. Time point noted: sample taken at primary tumor resection. The source was PBMCs, collected at surgery. The receptors derive from a male donor with early-stage non-small cell lung cancer.

On this clonotype: A clone one base away is much larger, so this may be a read error. V gene TRBV30 combines with J gene TRBJ2-7; tentative D call: TRBD1 (5 bases). Germline CDR1 GTSNPN, CDR2 SVGIG (reference sequence). This CDR3 is built from 14 residues. DNA for the CDR3: TGTGCCCGGAGTTGGAGCAGGGTGAGCTACGAGCAGTACTTC. This sequence encodes CARSWSRVSYEQYF.

In this sample, this clonotype turned up a few times. V is TRBV12-3 or TRBV12-4 and J is TRBJ1-1; D may be TRBD1 (5 bases). The V end was cut by 3 bases, the J end by 3 bases, with 11 bases between. There are 14 residues in the CDR3. CDR3 bases: TGTGCCAGCAGTTTTGGGACGTTCGACACTGAAGCTTTCTTT. Translated, it gives CASSFGTFDTEAFF.

Only a few counts were recorded for this clonotype. The V and J genes are TRBV12-3 or TRBV12-4 and TRBJ2-7; possible D gene TRBD2, 5 bases. The length of the CDR3 is 15 residues. V was clipped by 0 bases and J by 2 bases, with 11 bases between them. CDR3 sequence (DNA): TGTGCCAGCAGTTTAGCGCGGGTGCCTACCTACGAGCAGTACTTC. This translates into CASSLARVPTYEQYF.

The rearrangement links TRBV15 to TRBJ2-5; 8 nucleotides line up with TRBD1. CDR1 is LNHNV, CDR2 YYDKDF, per germline (reference sequence). The V and J ends lost 3 bases and 3 bases, in that order; junction bases with no gene match: 9. This CDR3 region has 16 residues. The CDR3 bases are TGTGCCACCAGCAGTTATCGGACAGGGCTGGAAGAGACCCAGTACTTC. As protein: CATSSYRTGLEETQYF.

This clonotype was seen at least ten times. The chain joins TRBV4-2 to TRBJ1-1; no clear D gene. Germline assignment: CDR1 LGHNA and CDR2 YNFKEQ. Trimming removed 1 base from V and 0 bases from J, with 12 bases in between. The CDR3 runs 16 residues. The CDR3 loop is CASSQGSRRLNTEAFF. The CDR3 coding sequence is TGTGCCAGCAGCCAAGGAAGCCGCAGATTGAACACTGAAGCTTTCTTT.

The CDR3: CSASPGLAGGNEQYF. The CDR3 DNA reads TGCAGTGCTAGCCCTGGACTAGCGGGAGGGAACGAGCAGTACTTC. J is TRBJ2-7 and V is TRBV20-1; 15 positions agree with TRBD2. Germline CDR1 reads DFQATT; CDR2 reads SNEGSKA (reference sequence). V lost 3 bases to trimming and J lost 5 bases; unmatched junction nucleotides: 5. This CDR3 contains 15 residues.

This clonotype was seen ten or more times. This rearrangement joins TRBV7-8 to TRBJ1-1, with D perhaps matching TRBD1 (5 bases). V dropped 3 bases and J dropped 3 bases, with 20 bases sitting between them. Looked up from germline, CDR1 is SGHVS and CDR2 is FQNEAQ. CDR3 size: 17 residues. CDR3 nucleotides: TGTGCCAGCAGCTTGGACGTCGCCGGGGGGGTAGACACTGAAGCTTTCTTT. It is translated as CASSLDVAGGVDTEAFF.

V is TRBV6-1 and J is TRBJ2-5; D not resolved. Trimming shortened V by 5 bases and J by 3 bases, and 13 bases separated the two germline ends. Germline values: CDR1 MNHNS, CDR2 SASEGT. There are 14 residues in the CDR3. CDR3 residues: CASSKRGIEETQYF. For the CDR3, the DNA is TGTGCCAGCAGTAAACGCGGTATCGAAGAGACCCAGTACTTC.

This clonotype was detected many times. This chain uses TRBV7-2 with TRBJ2-3; 9 nucleotides line up with TRBD1. The CDR3 sequence is 16 residues long. Germline CDR1 and CDR2: SGHTA and FQGNSA. The V and J ends lost 5 bases and 1 base, in that order; junction bases with no gene match: 7. CDR3 coding DNA: TGTGCCAGCAGCCTCGGACAGGGGTTCGGCACAGATACGCAGTATTTT. It translates to CASSLGQGFGTDTQYF.

This rearrangement joins TRBV7-9 to TRBJ2-1; D is unresolved. CDR3 size: 12 residues. Germline assignment: CDR1 SEHNR and CDR2 FQNEAQ (reference sequence). V was trimmed by 2 bases and J by 6 bases, leaving 5 bases between them. The CDR3 DNA reads TGTGCCAGCAGCTTAATAGTCAATGAGCAGTTCTTC. The encoded protein is CASSLIVNEQFF.

The chain uses TRBV24-1 and TRBJ2-6; D not certain. Germline-derived CDR1 and CDR2 are KGHDR and SFDVKD. V was shortened by 4 bases and J by 0 bases, with 6 bases between the two germline ends. The CDR3 runs 15 residues. The DNA for the CDR3 is TGTGCCACCAGTGAGGGCAGCTCTGGGGCCAACGTCCTGACTTTC. Protein product: CATSEGSSGANVLTF.

The chain links TRBV18 to TRBJ1-5; D gene uncertain. Germline assignment: CDR1 KGHSH and CDR2 LQKENI. V lost 4 bases and J lost 5, with 9 bases in between. This CDR3 contains 13 residues. The CDR3 sequence is CASSLQRDQPQHF. The CDR3 bases are TGTGCCAGCTCACTCCAGCGTGATCAGCCCCAGCATTTT.

The sample holds a few counts of this clonotype. The V call is TRBV24-1, the J call TRBJ2-5; D is undetermined. Germline CDR1 KGHDR, CDR2 SFDVKD. The V end was cut by 3 bases, the J end by 3 bases, with 7 bases between. The CDR3 spans 13 residues. CDR3 in amino acids: CATSDPGEETQYF. The CDR3 DNA reads TGTGCCACCAGTGATCCCGGCGAAGAGACCCAGTACTTC.

This clonotype appeared a few times. The J gene is TRBJ2-1, the V gene TRBV11-3; 7 bases align to TRBD1. Germline V gives CDR1 SGHNT, CDR2 YENEEA. The CDR3 sequence is 14 residues long. The ends lost 4 bases at V and 8 bases at J; junction bases unmatched: 8. The CDR3 DNA reads TGTGCCAGCAGCTCCCTACAGGGGAGTGATGAGCAGTTCTTC. Translating it yields CASSSLQGSDEQFF.

In its sample, this clonotype was seen many times. The CDR3: CASSRLVNTEAFF. The CDR3 DNA follows: TGTGCCAGCAGCCGACTAGTGAACACTGAAGCTTTCTTT. The chain employs TRBV7-2 and TRBJ1-1; D ambiguous. The CDR3 loop spans 13 amino acids. CDR1 and CDR2 from the germline V gene are SGHTA and FQGNSA. The V gene lost 5 bases and the J gene lost 0 bases, with 7 bases spanning the gap.

This clonotype appeared many times. The genes are TRBV12-3 or TRBV12-4 and TRBJ1-4; D not resolved. The germline V and J ends were trimmed by 2 bases and 6 bases, with 7 bases remaining between them. This CDR3 is 13 amino acids long. CDR3 region: CASSLSGYEKLFF. Written as DNA, the CDR3 is TGTGCCAGCAGTTTATCAGGTTATGAAAAACTGTTTTTT.

This clonotype has at least ten counts. The rearrangement links TRBV10-3 to TRBJ2-7; D call uncertain. The germline V and J ends were trimmed by 2 bases and 3 bases, with 5 bases remaining between them. The CDR3 sequence is 12 residues long. Per the germline V gene, CDR1 is ENHRY and CDR2 is SYGVKD. CDR3 sequence (DNA): TGTGCCATCAGTGAGATCGGCTACGAGCAGTACTTC. Amino acids: CAISEIGYEQYF.

This clonotype appeared many times. The rearrangement uses TRBV7-8 and TRBJ1-5; 7 positions match TRBD1. The CDR3 spans 17 residues. The trim removed 1 base at V and 3 bases at J, leaving 9 bases unmatched. The V gene's germline CDR1 is SGHVS and CDR2 FQNEAQ. The CDR3 is CASSLVTGAFFNQPQHF. In DNA, the CDR3 is TGTGCCAGCAGCTTAGTAACAGGGGCCTTCTTCAATCAGCCCCAGCATTTT.

J is TRBJ2-7 and V is TRBV5-4, with 7 bases matching TRBD1. J gave up 4 bases and V 4 bases, and 11 bases lay outside the gene matches. Germline values: CDR1 SGHNT, CDR2 YYREEE (reference sequence). There are 15 residues in the CDR3. The chain's CDR3 is CASSIEGQDRYEQYF. DNA for the CDR3: TGTGCCAGCAGCATCGAAGGACAGGATAGATACGAGCAGTACTTC.

The sample holds many counts of this clonotype. The gene calls are TRBV29-1 and TRBJ2-7; tentative D call: TRBD1 (6 bases). The CDR3 has 11 amino acids. V was pared by 2 bases and J by 7 bases, with 9 bases between. CDR1 is SQVTM and CDR2 is ANQGSEA in the germline V gene. CDR3 coding DNA: TGCAGCGTTGAATACGGGACAGAGCAGTACTTC. Protein sequence: CSVEYGTEQYF.

There are a few counts of this clonotype. The genes are TRBV20-1 and TRBJ2-2; D gene unclear. Looked up from germline, CDR1 is DFQATT and CDR2 is SNEGSKA (reference sequence). Between the trimmed V and J ends, which lost 1 base and 3 bases, there was a span of 3 bases. The CDR3 sequence is 12 residues long. The DNA for the CDR3 is TGCAGTGCTAGAGTGGACACCGGGGAGCTGTTTTTT. Amino acid sequence: CSARVDTGELFF.

This clonotype was seen more than once but under ten times. This chain connects TRBV6-2 or TRBV6-3 to TRBJ2-7; TRBD2 agrees at 7 bases. With 6 bases clipped from V and 3 bases from J, the junction kept 8 bases outside the gene matches. From germline, CDR1 is MNHEY and CDR2 SVGEGT. The CDR3 totals 14 residues. As DNA, the CDR3 is TGTGCCAGCAGATCCGGGGGGAGGCTCTACGAGCAGTACTTC. It is translated as CASRSGGRLYEQYF.

J is TRBJ2-7 and V is TRBV7-2; possibly TRBD1 for D (6 bases). Germline V gene sequence: CDR1 SGHTA, CDR2 FQGNSA. CDR3 length: 14 residues. Trimming stripped 3 bases from V and 3 bases from J, with 12 bases between. CDR3 nucleotide sequence: TGTGCCAGCAGCTTGGGGGCAGGATTCTACGAGCAGTACTTC. This translates into CASSLGAGFYEQYF.

In its sample, this clonotype was seen many times. The CDR3 reads CASSTGTPETQYF. The CDR3 coding sequence is TGCGCCAGCAGCACGGGGACTCCAGAGACCCAGTACTTC. The chain uses TRBV5-1 and TRBJ2-5, with D perhaps matching TRBD2 (6 bases). Trimming left V 4 bases short and J 4 bases short, with 11 bases between. The germline V gene has CDR1 SGHRS and CDR2 YFSETQ. This CDR3 is 13 amino acids long. The complete variable domain, with remaining parts taken from reference TRBV5-1 and TRBJ2-5, reads KAGVTQTPRYLIKTRGQQVTLSCSPISGHRSVSWYQQTPGQGLQFLFEYFSETQRNKGNFPGRFSGRQFSNSRSEMNVSTLELGDSALYLCASSTGTPETQYFGPGTRLLVL.

This clonotype was recorded at least ten times. The gene calls are TRBV18 and TRBJ1-2, with D hard to call. Trimming took 3 bases from V and 2 from J, leaving 13 bases between them. CDR3 length equals 15 residues. Germline assignment: CDR1 KGHSH and CDR2 LQKENI. The CDR3, as DNA: TGTGCCAGCTCACCGTCAGTGAGTTGGAACTATGGCTACACCTTC. Its protein is CASSPSVSWNYGYTF.

The table lists this clonotype with a few counts. The chain has TRBV6-5 and TRBJ2-3; 9 bases match TRBD1. The CDR3 is 17 residues long. J was trimmed by 0 bases and V by 2 bases; bases with no gene match: 6. The germline V gene has CDR1 MNHEY and CDR2 SVGAGI. The chain's CDR3 is CASSYQGQGSSTDTQYF. CDR3 bases: TGTGCCAGCAGTTACCAGGGACAGGGATCAAGCACAGATACGCAGTATTTT.

In this sample, this clonotype turned up many times. DNA for the CDR3: TGTGCCACCGACTTAGCGGGAGGTGGTGAGCAGTACTTC. As protein: CATDLAGGGEQYF. The chain uses TRBV24-1 and TRBJ2-7, with TRBD2 identical over 10 bases. This CDR3 contains 13 residues. Germline loops: CDR1 KGHDR, CDR2 SFDVKD. Trimming removed 9 bases from V and 7 bases from J; junction bases left unmatched: 8.